One T cell receptor (beta chain) is described in this entry. The antigen is undetermined. The sample comes from a study of chemoradiotherapy in HPV16-positive cancers. On the study more broadly: Functional T-cell assays on two HPV16-positive patients' cells defined candidate HPV-specific clones and common TCR motifs.

Here immunoSEQ multiplex PCR was the method, and the copy in TCRdb shows in-frame clones only, minus some. The profile covers about 20,000 clones, with 73% appearing a single time and roughly 2.5% taken by the ten largest. Findings of the study overall: The functional HPV-specific definition rests on just a couple of HPV16-positive patients. In HPV16-positive patients, HPV-responsive T-cell expansion tracked better recurrence-free survival.

V was cut by 1 base and J by 9 bases, with 4 bases left in between. This CDR3 region has 12 residues. Per germline, CDR1 SEHNR and CDR2 FQNEAQ (reference sequence). This chain joins TRBV7-9 and TRBJ1-6; no reliable D call. The receptor's source is a human donor with HPV-associated anogenital cancer. This material was obtained from a patient who underwent chemoradiotherapy. CDR3 DNA sequence: TGTGCCAGCAGCTTAGATGTTTCACCCCTCCACTTT. Protein: CASSLDVSPLHF. The full variable domain, in which reference TRBV7-9 and TRBJ1-6 provide the parts outside the CDR3, is DTGVSQNPRHKITKRGQNVTFRCDPISEHNRLYWYRQTLGQGPEFLTYFQNEAQLEKSRLLSDRFSAERPKGSFSTLEIQRTEQGDSAMYLCASSLDVSPLHFGNGTRLTVT.